This TCR beta chain is drawn from a study of blood T cell repertoires in COVID-19. This CDR3 has 14 amino acids. CDR1 is SGHVS, CDR2 FQNEAQ, per germline. The germline V and J ends were trimmed by 1 base and 1 base, with 5 bases remaining between them. Living in roughly 23 US areas, the participants were between roughly 18 and 90 years of age. Among Cohort 3 donors, those recovered had two negative PCRs, clearance, or symptom resolution. TCRdb keeps only in-frame clones here, not all; method: immunoSEQ multiplex PCR. Found here are fewer than 200,000 clones, roughly 80% of them singletons; the top ten hold around 7%.

The TCR was taken from a man in his fifties or sixties who had recovered from COVID-19. V usage is TRBV7-8 and J usage is TRBJ1-3; D not resolved. The sequenced sample was PBMCs or T cells enriched from blood (not recorded which). The CDR3 region is CASSLGRSGNTIYF. The CDR3 DNA is TGTGCCAGCAGCTTAGGCAGGTCTGGAAACACCATATATTTT.